The next 2 T cell receptor beta chains were all read from a single sample in a study of T-cell memory formation after mild COVID-19. Each CDR3 protein gets one entry after TCRdb re-called the 5' RACE reads with MiXCR. Altogether a few hundred thousand distinct CDR3 sequences are present, over 25% being singletons, with the ten largest covering about 13%. The sample was PBMCs or a T cell subset sorted from them (not recorded which). These receptors originate from an adult woman who had mild COVID-19 (a few samples of this study predate the infection). Cell type and time point are not known.

This clonotype was observed a handful of times. This chain connects TRBV13 to TRBJ1-2; 8 nucleotides align to TRBD1. Germline lookup yields CDR1 PRHDT and CDR2 FYEKMQ (reference sequence). The V and J ends lost 2 bases and 3 bases, in that order; junction bases with no gene match: 8. The CDR3 has 16 residues. CDR3 sequence: CASSLISDRGDYGYTF. CDR3 nucleotides: TGTGCCAGCAGCTTAATCTCCGACAGGGGCGACTATGGCTACACCTTC. The full variable domain, in which reference TRBV13 and TRBJ1-2 provide the parts outside the CDR3, is AAGVIQSPRHLIKEKRETATLKCYPIPRHDTVYWYQQGPGQDPQFLISFYEKMQSDKGSIPDRFSAQQFSDYHSELNMSSLELGDSALYFCASSLISDRGDYGYTFGSGTRLTVV.

The chain couples TRBV18 to TRBJ2-5, with TRBD1 as a possible D gene (6 bases). This CDR3 has 15 residues. Germline-derived CDR1 and CDR2 are KGHSH and LQKENI. V lost 4 bases and J 3 bases, leaving 15 bases between the germline ends. The CDR3 bases are TGTGCCAGCTCACGGCAACTACAGGGAGAAGAGACCCAGTACTTC. Amino acid sequence: CASSRQLQGEETQYF.